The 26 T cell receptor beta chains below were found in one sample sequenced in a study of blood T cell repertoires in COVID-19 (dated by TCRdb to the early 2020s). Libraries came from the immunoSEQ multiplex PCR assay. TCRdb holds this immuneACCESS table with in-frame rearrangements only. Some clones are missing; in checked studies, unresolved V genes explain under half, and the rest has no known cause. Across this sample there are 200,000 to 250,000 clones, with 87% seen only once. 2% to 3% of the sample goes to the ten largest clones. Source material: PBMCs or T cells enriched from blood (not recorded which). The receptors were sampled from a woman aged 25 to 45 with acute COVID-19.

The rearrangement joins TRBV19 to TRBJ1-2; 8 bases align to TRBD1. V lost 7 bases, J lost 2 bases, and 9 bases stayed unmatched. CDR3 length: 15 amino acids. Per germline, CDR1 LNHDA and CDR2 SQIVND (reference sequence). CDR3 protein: CASTRRQGANYGYTF. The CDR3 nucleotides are TGTGCCAGTACGCGGAGGCAGGGGGCGAACTATGGCTACACCTTC.

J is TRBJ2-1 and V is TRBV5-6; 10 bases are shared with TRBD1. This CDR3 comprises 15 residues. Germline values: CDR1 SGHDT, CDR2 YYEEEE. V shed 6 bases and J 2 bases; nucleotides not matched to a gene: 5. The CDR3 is CASIGDRGAYNEQFF. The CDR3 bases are TGTGCCAGCATTGGGGACAGGGGAGCCTACAATGAGCAGTTCTTC.

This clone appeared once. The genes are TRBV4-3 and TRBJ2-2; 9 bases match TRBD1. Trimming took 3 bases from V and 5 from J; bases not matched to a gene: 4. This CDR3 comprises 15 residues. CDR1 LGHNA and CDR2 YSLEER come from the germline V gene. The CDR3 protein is CASSHRDRETGELFF. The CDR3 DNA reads TGCGCCAGCAGCCACCGGGACAGGGAGACCGGGGAGCTGTTTTTT.

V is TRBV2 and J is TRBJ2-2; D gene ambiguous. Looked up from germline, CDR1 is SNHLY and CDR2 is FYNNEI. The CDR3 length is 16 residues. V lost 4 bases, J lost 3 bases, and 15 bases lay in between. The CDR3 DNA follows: TGTGCCAGCAGTGGTTTAGGCGGATGGGACACCGGGGAGCTGTTTTTT. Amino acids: CASSGLGGWDTGELFF. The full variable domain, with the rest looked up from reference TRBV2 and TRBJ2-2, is EPEVTQTPSHQVTQMGQEVILRCVPISNHLYFYWYRQILGQKVEFLVSFYNNEISEKSEIFDDQFSVERPDGSNFTLKIRSTKLEDSAMYFCASSGLGGWDTGELFFGEGSRLTVL.

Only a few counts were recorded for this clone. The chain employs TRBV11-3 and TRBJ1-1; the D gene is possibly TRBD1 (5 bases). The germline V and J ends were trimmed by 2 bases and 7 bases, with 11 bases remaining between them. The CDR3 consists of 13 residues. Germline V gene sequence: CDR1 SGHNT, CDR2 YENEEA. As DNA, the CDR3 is TGTGCCAGCAGCTTAAGGAACGGGGGTGAAGCTTTCTTT. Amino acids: CASSLRNGGEAFF.

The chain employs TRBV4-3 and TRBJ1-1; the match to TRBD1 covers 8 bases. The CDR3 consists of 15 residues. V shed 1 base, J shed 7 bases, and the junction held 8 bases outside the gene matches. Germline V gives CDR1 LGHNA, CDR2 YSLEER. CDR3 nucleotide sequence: TGCGCCAGCAGCCAAGCGCCAGGACAGGGTCTTGAAGCTTTCTTT. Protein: CASSQAPGQGLEAFF.

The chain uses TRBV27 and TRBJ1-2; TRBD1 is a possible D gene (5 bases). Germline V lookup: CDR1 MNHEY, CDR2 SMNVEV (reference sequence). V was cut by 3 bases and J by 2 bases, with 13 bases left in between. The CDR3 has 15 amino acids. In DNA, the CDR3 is TGTGCCAGCAGTTTTAGACAGAATTCAAACTATGGCTACACCTTC. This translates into CASSFRQNSNYGYTF.

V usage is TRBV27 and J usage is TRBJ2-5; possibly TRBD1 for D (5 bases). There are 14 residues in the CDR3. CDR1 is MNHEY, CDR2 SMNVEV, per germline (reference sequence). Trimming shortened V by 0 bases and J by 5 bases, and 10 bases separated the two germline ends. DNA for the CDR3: TGTGCCAGCAGTTTATCAGGGGCAGGGGAGACCCAGTACTTC. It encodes CASSLSGAGETQYF.

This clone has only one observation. Here the CDR3 reads CASSYPGDSSYEQYF. CDR3 nucleotide sequence: TGTGCCAGCAGTTACCCCGGGGATAGCTCCTACGAGCAGTACTTC. This rearrangement joins TRBV6-2 or TRBV6-3 to TRBJ2-7, with D tentatively TRBD2 (5 bases). Trimming pared 2 bases from V and 0 bases from J, leaving 11 bases between. The CDR3 length is 15 residues. CDR1 and CDR2 (germline): MNHEY, SVGEGT.

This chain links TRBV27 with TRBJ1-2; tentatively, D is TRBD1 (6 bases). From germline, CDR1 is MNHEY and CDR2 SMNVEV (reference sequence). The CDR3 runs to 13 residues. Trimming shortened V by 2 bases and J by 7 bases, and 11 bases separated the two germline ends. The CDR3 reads CASSLGAGAGYTF. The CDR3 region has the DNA TGTGCCAGCAGTTTAGGGGCAGGGGCTGGCTACACCTTC.

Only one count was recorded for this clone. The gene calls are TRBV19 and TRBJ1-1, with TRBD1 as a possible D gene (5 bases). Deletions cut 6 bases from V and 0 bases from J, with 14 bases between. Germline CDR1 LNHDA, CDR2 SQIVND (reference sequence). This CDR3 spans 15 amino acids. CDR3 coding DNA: TGTGCCAGTAGCCTTTTGGGGGGGATGAACACTGAAGCTTTCTTT. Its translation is CASSLLGGMNTEAFF. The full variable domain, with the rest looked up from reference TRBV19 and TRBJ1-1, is DGGITQSPKYLFRKEGQNVTLSCEQNLNHDAMYWYRQDPGQGLRLIYYSQIVNDFQKGDIAEGYSVSREKKESFPLTVTSAQKNPTAFYLCASSLLGGMNTEAFFGQGTRLTVV.

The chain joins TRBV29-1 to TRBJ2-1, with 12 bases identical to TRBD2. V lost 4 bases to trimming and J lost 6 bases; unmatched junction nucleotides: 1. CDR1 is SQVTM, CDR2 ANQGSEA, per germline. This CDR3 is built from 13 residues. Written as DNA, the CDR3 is TGCAGCGTTGGACTAGCGGGGGCCAATGAGCAGTTCTTC. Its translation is CSVGLAGANEQFF.

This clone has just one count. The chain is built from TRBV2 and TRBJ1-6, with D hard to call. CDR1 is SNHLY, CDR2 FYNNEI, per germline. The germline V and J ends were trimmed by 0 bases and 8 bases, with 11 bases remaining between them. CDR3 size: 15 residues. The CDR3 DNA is TGTGCCAGCAGTGAAGCGCGGGGTGGTTATTCACCCCTCCACTTT. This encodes CASSEARGGYSPLHF.

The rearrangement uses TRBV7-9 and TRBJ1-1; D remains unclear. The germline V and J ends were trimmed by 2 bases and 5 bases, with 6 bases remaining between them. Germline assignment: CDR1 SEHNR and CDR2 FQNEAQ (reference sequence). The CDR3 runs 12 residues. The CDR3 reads CASSLRETEAFF. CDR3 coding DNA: TGTGCCAGCAGCTTAAGAGAAACTGAAGCTTTCTTT.

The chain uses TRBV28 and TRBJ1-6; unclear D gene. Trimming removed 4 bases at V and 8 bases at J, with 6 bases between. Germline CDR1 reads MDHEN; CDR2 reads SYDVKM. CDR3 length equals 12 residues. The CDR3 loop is CASSSVDSPLHF. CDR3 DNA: TGTGCCAGCAGTTCAGTCGATTCACCCCTCCACTTT.

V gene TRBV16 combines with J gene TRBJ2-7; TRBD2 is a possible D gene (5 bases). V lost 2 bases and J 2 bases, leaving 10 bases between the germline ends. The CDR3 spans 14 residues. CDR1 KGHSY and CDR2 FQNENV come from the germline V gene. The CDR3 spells CASSQRGPPYEQYF. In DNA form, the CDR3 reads TGTGCCAGCAGCCAAAGAGGGCCCCCCTACGAGCAGTACTTC.

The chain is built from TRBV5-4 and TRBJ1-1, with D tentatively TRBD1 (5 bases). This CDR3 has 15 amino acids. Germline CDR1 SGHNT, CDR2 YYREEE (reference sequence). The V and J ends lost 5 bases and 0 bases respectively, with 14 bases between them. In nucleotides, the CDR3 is TGTGCCAGCAGACCCAGACAGCTTATGAACACTGAAGCTTTCTTT. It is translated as CASRPRQLMNTEAFF.

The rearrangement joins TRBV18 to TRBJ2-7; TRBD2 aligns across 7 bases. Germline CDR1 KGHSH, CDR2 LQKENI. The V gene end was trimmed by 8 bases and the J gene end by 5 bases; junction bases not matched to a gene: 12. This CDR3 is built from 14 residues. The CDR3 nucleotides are TGTGCCAGCCACATATCGGGGGGAAGGGACGAGCAGTACTTC. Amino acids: CASHISGGRDEQYF.

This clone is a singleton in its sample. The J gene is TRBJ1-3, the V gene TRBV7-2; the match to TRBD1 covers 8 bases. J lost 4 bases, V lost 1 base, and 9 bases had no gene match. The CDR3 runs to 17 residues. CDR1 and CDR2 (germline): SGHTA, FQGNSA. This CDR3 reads CASSLEPRDRPGNTIYF. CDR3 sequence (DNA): TGTGCCAGCAGCTTAGAGCCCCGGGACAGGCCAGGAAACACCATATATTTT.

The CDR3 region has the DNA TGTGCCAGCAGTTGGGACTACTCCTACGAGCAGTACTTC. It encodes CASSWDYSYEQYF. The chain carries TRBV6-5 and TRBJ2-7; 7 positions match TRBD2. Looked up from germline, CDR1 is MNHEY and CDR2 is SVGAGI. Germline trimming cut 4 bases from V and 0 bases from J; bases unmatched to any gene: 0. This CDR3 region has 13 residues.

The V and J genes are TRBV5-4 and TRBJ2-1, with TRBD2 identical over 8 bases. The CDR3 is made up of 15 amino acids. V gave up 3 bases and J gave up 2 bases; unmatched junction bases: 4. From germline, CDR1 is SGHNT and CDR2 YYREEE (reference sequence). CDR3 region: CASSSGLAAYNEQFF. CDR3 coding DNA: TGTGCCAGCAGCTCCGGACTAGCCGCCTACAATGAGCAGTTCTTC.

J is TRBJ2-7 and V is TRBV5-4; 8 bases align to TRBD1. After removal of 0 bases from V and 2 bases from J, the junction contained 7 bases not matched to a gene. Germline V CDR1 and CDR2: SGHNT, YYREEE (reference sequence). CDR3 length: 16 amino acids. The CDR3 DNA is TGTGCCAGCAGCTTGGTCCAGGGGGCCCAACCCTACGAGCAGTACTTC. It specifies CASSLVQGAQPYEQYF.

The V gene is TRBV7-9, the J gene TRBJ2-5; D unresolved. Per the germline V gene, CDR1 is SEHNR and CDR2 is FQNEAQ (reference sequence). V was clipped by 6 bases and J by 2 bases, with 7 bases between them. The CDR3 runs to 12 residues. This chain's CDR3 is CASRGYQETQYF. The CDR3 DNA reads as TGTGCCAGCAGGGGCTATCAAGAGACCCAGTACTTC. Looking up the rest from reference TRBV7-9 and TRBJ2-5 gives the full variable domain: DTGVSQNPRHKITKRGQNVTFRCDPISEHNRLYWYRQTLGQGPEFLTYFQNEAQLEKSRLLSDRFSAERPKGSFSTLEIQRTEQGDSAMYLCASRGYQETQYFGPGTRLLVL.

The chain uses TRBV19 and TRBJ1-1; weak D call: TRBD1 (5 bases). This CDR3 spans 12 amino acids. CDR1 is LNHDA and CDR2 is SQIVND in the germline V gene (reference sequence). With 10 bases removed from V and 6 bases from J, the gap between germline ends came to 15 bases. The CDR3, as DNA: TGTGCCACCCGTGGACCCAGGGCTGAAGCTTTCTTT. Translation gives CATRGPRAEAFF. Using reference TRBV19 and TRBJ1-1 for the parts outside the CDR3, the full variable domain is DGGITQSPKYLFRKEGQNVTLSCEQNLNHDAMYWYRQDPGQGLRLIYYSQIVNDFQKGDIAEGYSVSREKKESFPLTVTSAQKNPTAFYLCATRGPRAEAFFGQGTRLTVV.

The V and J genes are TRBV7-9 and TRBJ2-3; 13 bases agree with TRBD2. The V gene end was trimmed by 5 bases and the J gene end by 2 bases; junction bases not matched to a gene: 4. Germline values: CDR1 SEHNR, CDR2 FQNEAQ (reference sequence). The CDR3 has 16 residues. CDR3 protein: CASSVTSGGATDTQYF. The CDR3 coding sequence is TGTGCCAGCAGCGTAACTAGCGGGGGGGCCACAGATACGCAGTATTTT.

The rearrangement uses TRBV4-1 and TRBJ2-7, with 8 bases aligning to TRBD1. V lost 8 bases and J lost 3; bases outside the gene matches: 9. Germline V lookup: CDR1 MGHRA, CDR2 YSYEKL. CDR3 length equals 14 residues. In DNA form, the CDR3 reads TGCGCCAGCCGTACCAGGACAGGGAGCTACGAGCAGTACTTC. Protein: CASRTRTGSYEQYF.